This TCR beta chain was recovered during a study of shared clonotypes between healthy human individuals. Study results and caveats: Sampling covered nothing but blood. Tissue TCR repertoires likely differ from those found in blood.

As concerns this clone: The target antigen is unknown.

The germline gives CDR1 LGHNA, CDR2 YNFKEQ. V lost 0 bases, J lost 7 bases, and 15 bases lay in between. There are 15 residues in the CDR3. The method was immunoSEQ multiplex PCR; TCRdb's version includes in-frame clones alone and lacks a portion of them. The data contain over 2,000,000 clones, just over 90% of them seen just once; the ten biggest clones take up around 1.8%. Terminally differentiated effector memory CD45RA+ cells were left out of the naive CD8 fraction, which was CD45RO-negative and positively selected for CCR7. The TCR originated in a young man in good health. Some clones in this sample may be carry-over from other donors' samples. The chain recombines TRBV4-2 with TRBJ1-2, with D possibly being TRBD1 (5 bases). Source material: naive CD8+ T cells from PBMCs. DNA for the CDR3: TGTGCCAGCAGCCAAGATCCCGCGGGGGTCGTTGGCTACACCTTC. Translation: CASSQDPAGVVGYTF.